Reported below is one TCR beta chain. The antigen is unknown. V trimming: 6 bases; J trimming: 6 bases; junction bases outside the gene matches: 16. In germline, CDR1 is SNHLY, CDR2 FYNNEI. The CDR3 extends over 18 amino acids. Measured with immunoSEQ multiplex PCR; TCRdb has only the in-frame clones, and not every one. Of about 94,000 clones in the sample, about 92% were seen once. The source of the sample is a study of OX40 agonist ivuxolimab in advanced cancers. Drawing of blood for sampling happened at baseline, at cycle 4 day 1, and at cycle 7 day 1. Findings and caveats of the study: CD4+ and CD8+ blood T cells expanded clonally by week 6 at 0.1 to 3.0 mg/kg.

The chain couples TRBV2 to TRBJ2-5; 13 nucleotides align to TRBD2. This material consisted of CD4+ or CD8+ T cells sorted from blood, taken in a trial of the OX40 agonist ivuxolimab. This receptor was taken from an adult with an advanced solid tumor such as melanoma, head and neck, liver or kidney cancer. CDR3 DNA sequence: TGTGCCAGCAGCGATCCGGGACTAGCGGGAATGGGTGGGAAGACCCAGTACTTC. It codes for CASSDPGLAGMGGKTQYF.